The sequence of this T cell receptor (beta chain) was determined in a study of post-analysis software for immune sequencing data. Study-wide results and caveats: Higher frequency in patients than in controls was seen for about five TRBV segments, with TRBV5-6, TRBV5-1 and TRBV20-1 among them.

A note on this clonotype: Its antigen is undetermined.

Unique molecular identifiers featured in each of the TCR beta cDNA libraries. One entry per CDR3 protein results from TCRdb running MiXCR on the PCR reads. The table includes about 380,000 distinct CDR3 sequences, around a third detected once. The V gene's germline CDR1 is LNHNV and CDR2 YYDKDF (reference sequence). The CDR3 totals 10 residues. Sequencing was done on a sample of blood. The sequence derives from a girl between 5 and 17 years old with multiple sclerosis. This chain joins TRBV15 and TRBJ2-7; no reliable D call. The J call is uncertain, as TRBJ2-5 better fits the DNA end. The CDR3 DNA reads as TGTGCCACCCCAGGAGAGACCCAGTACTTC. It specifies CATPGETQYF.